The clone carrying this T cell receptor beta chain was detected many times. Antigen: not known. This record comes from a study of T cells after yellow fever vaccination. A 5'RACE template-switching step, the method used to make TCR cDNA, added a universal primer site and UMIs. TCRdb re-called the 5' RACE reads with MiXCR, one entry per CDR3 protein. The sample lists a few hundred thousand distinct CDR3 sequences; 8.7% were seen once. Study-level points and caveats: Reappearing after the booster were most of the clones from primary vaccination (roughly 96% CD4, around 90% CD8).

Trimming pared 4 bases from V and 4 bases from J, leaving 13 bases between. This CDR3 spans 14 amino acids. Germline CDR1 is LNHDA and CDR2 is SQIVND (reference sequence). The genes are TRBV19 and TRBJ1-1, with TRBD1 as a possible D gene (5 bases). Sequencing used CD4+ T cells sorted from PBMCs, obtained 5 days after the yellow fever booster vaccination. The receptor's source is a man aged 18 to 30 who received the YFV17D yellow fever vaccine. The DNA for the CDR3 is TGTGCCAGTAGTAATGTCGGAAGGGGCACTGAAGCTTTCTTT. Encoded protein: CASSNVGRGTEAFF.